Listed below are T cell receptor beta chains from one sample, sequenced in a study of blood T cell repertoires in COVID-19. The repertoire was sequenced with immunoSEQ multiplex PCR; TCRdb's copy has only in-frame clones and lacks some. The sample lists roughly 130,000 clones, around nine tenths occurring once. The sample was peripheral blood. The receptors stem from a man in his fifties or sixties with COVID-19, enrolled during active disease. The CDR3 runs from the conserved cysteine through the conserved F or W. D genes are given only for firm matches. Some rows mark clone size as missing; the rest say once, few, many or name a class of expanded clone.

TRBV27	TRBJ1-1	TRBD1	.	CASKDRGPLTTEAFF	TGTGCCAGCAAGGACAGGGGGCCCCTCACGACTGAAGCTTTCTTT
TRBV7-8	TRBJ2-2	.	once	CASSSFRERRIGELFF	TGTGCCAGCAGCTCTTTCCGGGAGAGAAGGATCGGGGAGCTGTTTTTT
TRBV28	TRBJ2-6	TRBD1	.	CASSLLDRGYSGANVLTF	TGTGCCAGCAGTTTATTGGACAGGGGATATTCTGGGGCCAACGTCCTGACTTTC
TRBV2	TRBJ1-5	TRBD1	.	CASIPGTALGQPQHF	TGTGCCAGCATCCCCGGGACAGCCCTGGGGCAGCCCCAGCATTTT
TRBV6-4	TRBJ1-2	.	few	CASRGTLDGTYGYTF	TGTGCCAGCCGCGGGACTCTTGATGGAACCTATGGCTACACCTTC
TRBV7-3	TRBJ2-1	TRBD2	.	CASSLRREHEQFF	TGTGCCAGCAGCTTAAGGCGGGAGCATGAGCAGTTCTTC
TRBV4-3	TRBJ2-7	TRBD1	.	CASSQVGTGDSYEQYF	TGCGCCAGCAGCCAAGTTGGGACAGGGGACTCCTACGAGCAGTACTTC
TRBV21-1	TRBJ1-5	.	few	CASSTRDSFNQPQHF	TGTGCCAGCAGCACCCGGGACAGCTTCAATCAGCCCCAGCATTTT
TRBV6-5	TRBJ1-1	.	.	CASSYQSNTEAFF	TGTGCCAGCAGTTACCAGTCGAACACTGAAGCTTTCTTT
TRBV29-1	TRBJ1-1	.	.	CSVDGRYPWGAEAFF	TGCAGCGTTGACGGGAGGTACCCCTGGGGGGCTGAAGCTTTCTTT
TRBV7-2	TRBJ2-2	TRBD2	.	CASRKQRERTGELFF	TGTGCCAGCAGAAAACAGCGGGAGAGGACCGGGGAGCTGTTTTTT
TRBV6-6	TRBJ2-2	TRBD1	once	CASSSIDRDRGELFF	TGTGCCAGCAGCTCAATCGACAGGGACAGGGGGGAGCTGTTTTTT
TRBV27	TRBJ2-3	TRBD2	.	CASSGHSGRATDTQYF	TGTGCCAGCAGTGGTCATAGCGGGAGGGCCACAGATACGCAGTATTTT
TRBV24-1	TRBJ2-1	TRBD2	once	CATSDPSGGGFNEQFF	TGTGCCACCAGTGATCCCTCCGGGGGAGGGTTTAATGAGCAGTTCTTC
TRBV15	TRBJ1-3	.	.	CATSRDQGSGIYF	TGTGCCACCAGCAGAGATCAGGGATCGGGCATATATTTT
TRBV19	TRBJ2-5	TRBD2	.	CASSTPKAGEETQYF	TGTGCCAGTAGTACCCCCAAAGCGGGAGAAGAGACCCAGTACTTC
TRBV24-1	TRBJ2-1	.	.	CATSDFASSGQFF	TGTGCCACCAGTGATTTCGCCAGTTCAGGTCAGTTCTTC
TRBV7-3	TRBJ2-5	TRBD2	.	CASSLIAGGPGETQYF	TGTGCCAGCAGCTTAATTGCGGGAGGGCCGGGGGAGACCCAGTACTTC
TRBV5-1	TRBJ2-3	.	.	CASSPLTSTDTQYF	TGCGCCAGCAGCCCTTTGACTAGCACAGATACGCAGTATTTT
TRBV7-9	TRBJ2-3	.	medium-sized	CASSPLSPGDTQYF	TGTGCCAGCAGCCCCTTGAGTCCCGGAGATACGCAGTATTTT
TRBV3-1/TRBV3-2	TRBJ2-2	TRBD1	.	CASSQKWGTAETGELFF	TGTGCCAGCAGCCAAAAGTGGGGGACAGCGGAAACCGGGGAGCTGTTTTTT
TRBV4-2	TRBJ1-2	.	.	CASSLPSGTQLNYGYTF	TGTGCCAGCAGCCTCCCCTCGGGGACACAACTTAACTATGGCTACACCTTC
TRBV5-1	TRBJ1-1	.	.	CASSRTDLHTEAFF	TGCGCCAGCAGCCGGACAGACCTGCACACTGAAGCTTTCTTT
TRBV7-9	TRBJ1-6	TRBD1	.	CASSFEQGERSPLHF	TGTGCCAGCAGCTTCGAACAGGGGGAAAGATCACCCCTCCACTTT
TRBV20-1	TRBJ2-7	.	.	CSASTEQEGGLEQYF	TGCAGTGCTAGTACCGAGCAGGAGGGGGGGTTGGAGCAGTACTTC
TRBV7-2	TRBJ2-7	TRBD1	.	CASSSDRGPSYEQYF	TGTGCCAGCAGCTCGGACAGGGGCCCCTCCTACGAGCAGTACTTC
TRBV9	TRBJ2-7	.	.	CASSADSSYEQYF	TGTGCCAGCAGCGCCGACTCCTCCTACGAGCAGTACTTC
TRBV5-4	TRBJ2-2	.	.	CASSYQPGAGELFF	TGTGCCAGCAGCTACCAGCCAGGGGCCGGGGAGCTGTTTTTT
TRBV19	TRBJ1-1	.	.	CATIGRGTEAFF	TGTGCCACTATCGGTAGGGGCACTGAAGCTTTCTTT
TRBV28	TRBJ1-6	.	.	CASSVGGARGVPLHF	TGTGCCAGCAGCGTGGGGGGGGCCCGAGGGGTACCCCTCCACTTT
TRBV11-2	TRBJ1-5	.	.	CASSLDLGGNQPQHF	TGTGCCAGCAGCTTAGATTTGGGCGGCAATCAGCCCCAGCATTTT
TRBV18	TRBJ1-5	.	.	CASSISDSQPQHF	TGTGCCAGCTCAATTTCGGACTCTCAGCCCCAGCATTTT